This T cell receptor (beta chain) was obtained from a study of OX40 agonist ivuxolimab in advanced cancers. Across the whole study: The dose-escalation cohort was about 86% male, with a mean age of about 58 years, ranging about 23 to 79. Study results and caveats: By week 6 at 0.1 to 3.0 mg/kg, blood CD4+ and CD8+ T cells had expanded clonally. Still undetermined is the antigen specificity of the expanded peripheral T cells.

A history of autoimmune disease or systemic immunosuppression excluded patients. Libraries were prepared by immunoSEQ multiplex PCR; TCRdb keeps only in-frame clonotypes and omits some of them. The sample includes roughly 62,000 clones, 80% to 90% of them seen just once. Worth noting for this clone: What it binds is not known.

The germline V gene has CDR1 SGHTA and CDR2 FQGNSA. V lost 2 bases, J lost 6 bases, and 10 bases stayed unmatched. The CDR3 totals 16 residues. This sample comprised CD4+ or CD8+ T cells sorted from blood, obtained in a trial of the OX40 agonist ivuxolimab. This rearrangement joins TRBV7-2 to TRBJ2-1; 7 nucleotides match TRBD1. The TCR originated in an adult with an advanced solid tumor such as melanoma, head and neck, liver or kidney cancer. The CDR3 DNA is TGTGCCAGCAGCTTACATTCGGGACAGACCCTCAATGAGCAGTTCTTC. This translates into CASSLHSGQTLNEQFF.